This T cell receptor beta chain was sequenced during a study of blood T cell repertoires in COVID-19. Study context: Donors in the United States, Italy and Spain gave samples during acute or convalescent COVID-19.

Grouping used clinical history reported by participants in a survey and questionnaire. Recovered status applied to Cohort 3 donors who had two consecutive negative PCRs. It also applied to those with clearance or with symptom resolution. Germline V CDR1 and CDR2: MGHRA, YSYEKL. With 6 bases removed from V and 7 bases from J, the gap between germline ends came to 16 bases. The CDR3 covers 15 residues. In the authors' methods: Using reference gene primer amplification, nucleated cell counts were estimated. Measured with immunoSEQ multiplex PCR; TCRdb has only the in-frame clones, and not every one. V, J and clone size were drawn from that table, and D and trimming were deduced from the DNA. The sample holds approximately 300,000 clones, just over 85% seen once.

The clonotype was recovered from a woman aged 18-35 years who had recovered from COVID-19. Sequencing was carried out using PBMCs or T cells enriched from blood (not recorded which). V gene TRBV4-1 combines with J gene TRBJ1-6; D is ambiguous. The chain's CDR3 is CASRDKSVANSPLHF. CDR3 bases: TGCGCCAGCAGGGATAAAAGCGTTGCGAATTCACCCCTCCACTTT.